This T cell receptor beta chain originates from a study of T cell responses to AZD1222 COVID-19 vaccine. Looked up from germline, CDR1 is SQVTM and CDR2 is ANQGSEA. Trimming took 4 bases from V and 3 from J, leaving 18 bases between them. This CDR3 spans 15 amino acids. Sequencing used immunoSEQ multiplex PCR; TCRdb keeps in-frame clones, though not all of them. The table shows around 99,000 clones, with around 90% occurring only once. General study points: There were vaccine-associated CD4 TCRs across spike, dominant at 160-218 and 743-854.

As for this clone: Its antigen is undetermined.

The sequenced sample was peripheral blood, obtained on day 0 of AZD1222 vaccination. This receptor was obtained from an adult in good health. This rearrangement joins TRBV29-1 to TRBJ1-1; weak D call: TRBD1 (6 bases). The CDR3 region has the DNA TGCAGCGTTGGGGCGAGGCAGGGGTATTACACTGAAGCTTTCTTT. Translating gives CSVGARQGYYTEAFF.